This is a list of T cell receptor beta chains from one sample in a study of CD8+ T cells in alopecia areata. TCRdb's copy holds only in-frame clones and misses some; the assay was immunoSEQ multiplex PCR. The table records 150,000 to 200,000 clones, 55% of them present only once. The sample taken for sequencing was CD4+ T cells sorted from blood. These receptors came from a human donor in good health. CDR3s leave out the opening cysteine and the closing phenylalanine or tryptophan.

v_call	j_call	cdr3_aa
TRBV29-1	TRBJ2-1	SVQKRLASYNEQF
TRBV9	TRBJ2-3	ASSVAGGLADTQY
TRBV5-1	TRBJ2-5	ASSTGGGETQY
TRBV7-9	TRBJ2-7	ASSLFEGGEQY
TRBV28	TRBJ2-1	ASSFESEQF
TRBV2	TRBJ2-7	ASSEQDTEQY
TRBV6-5	TRBJ1-5	ASSLSGGNQPQH
TRBV29-1	TRBJ2-3	SVQRASGRTDTQY
TRBV6-1	TRBJ1-2	ASSQGRRANYGYT
TRBV27	TRBJ2-1	ASSLKGLAASYNEQF
TRBV18	TRBJ2-2	ASSPAGELF
TRBV7-9	TRBJ2-7	ASSSFRGQGVQY
TRBV15	TRBJ2-5	ATSIAEQETQY
TRBV28	TRBJ1-2	ASSYGNYGYT
TRBV7-3	TRBJ2-1	ASSPGQGARGEQF
TRBV2	TRBJ1-5	ASSENLGPWAQH
TRBV19	TRBJ2-6	ASKTQSGANVLT
TRBV21-1	TRBJ1-5	ASSPKGVRVNSNQPQH
TRBV25-1	TRBJ2-7	ASSAAGTSTYEQY
TRBV6-5	TRBJ2-6	ASSYFGAGGANVLT
TRBV5-1	TRBJ2-5	ASSVQPSGSGETQY
TRBV10-3	TRBJ1-1	ATGTGMNTEAF
TRBV29-1	TRBJ2-2	SVGEGVHGELF
TRBV15	TRBJ2-3	ATSGGTGRAMA
TRBV27	TRBJ1-1	ASSLRQGIPNTEAF
TRBV6-1	TRBJ2-7	ASSEKWQKD
TRBV13	TRBJ2-5	ASSLASGSRTQY
TRBV6-5	TRBJ2-5	ASSGGREETQY